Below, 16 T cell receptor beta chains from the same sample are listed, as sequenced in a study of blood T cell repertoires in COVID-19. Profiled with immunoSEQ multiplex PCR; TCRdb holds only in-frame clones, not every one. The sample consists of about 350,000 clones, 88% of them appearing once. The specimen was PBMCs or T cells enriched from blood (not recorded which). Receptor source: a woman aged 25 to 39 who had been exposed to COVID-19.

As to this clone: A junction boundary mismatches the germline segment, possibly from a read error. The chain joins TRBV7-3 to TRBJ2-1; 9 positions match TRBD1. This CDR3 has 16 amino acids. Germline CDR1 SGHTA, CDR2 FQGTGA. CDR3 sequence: CASSLTGQGSYNEQFF. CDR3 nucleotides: TGTGCCAGCAGCCTAACGGGACAGGGTTCCTACAATGAGCAGTTCTTC. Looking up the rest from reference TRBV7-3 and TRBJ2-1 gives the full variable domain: GAGVSQTPSNKVTEKGKYVELRCDPISGHTALYWYRQSLGQGPEFLIYFQGTGAADDSGLPNDRFFAVRPEGSVSTLKIQRTERGDSAVYLCASSLTGQGSYNEQFFGPGTRLTVL.

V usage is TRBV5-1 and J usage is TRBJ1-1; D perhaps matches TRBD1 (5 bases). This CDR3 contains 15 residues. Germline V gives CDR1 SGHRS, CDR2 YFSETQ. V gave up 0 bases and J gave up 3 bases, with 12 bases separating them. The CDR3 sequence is CASSLAGGVDTEAFF. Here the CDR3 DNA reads TGCGCCAGCAGCTTGGCCGGGGGAGTTGACACTGAAGCTTTCTTT.

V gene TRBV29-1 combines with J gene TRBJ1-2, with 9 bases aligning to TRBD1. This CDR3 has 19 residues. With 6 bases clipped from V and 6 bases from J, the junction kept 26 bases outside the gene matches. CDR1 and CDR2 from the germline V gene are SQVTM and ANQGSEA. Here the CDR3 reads CSVSHSGTGNHHLLHGYTF. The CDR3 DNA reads TGCAGCGTATCCCATTCCGGGACAGGGAACCACCATCTTCTCCATGGCTACACCTTC.

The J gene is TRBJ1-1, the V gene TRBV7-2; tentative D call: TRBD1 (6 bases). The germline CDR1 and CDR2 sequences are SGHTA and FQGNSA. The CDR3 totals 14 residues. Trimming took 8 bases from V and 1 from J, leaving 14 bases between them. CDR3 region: CASVQGYANTEAFF. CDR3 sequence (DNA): TGTGCCAGCGTACAGGGTTATGCGAACACTGAAGCTTTCTTT.

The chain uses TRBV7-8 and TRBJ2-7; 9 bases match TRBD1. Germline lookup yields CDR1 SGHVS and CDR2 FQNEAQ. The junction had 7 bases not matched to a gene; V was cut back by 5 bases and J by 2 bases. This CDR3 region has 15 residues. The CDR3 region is CASSGTGILTYEQYF. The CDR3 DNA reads TGTGCCAGCAGCGGGACAGGGATATTGACCTACGAGCAGTACTTC.

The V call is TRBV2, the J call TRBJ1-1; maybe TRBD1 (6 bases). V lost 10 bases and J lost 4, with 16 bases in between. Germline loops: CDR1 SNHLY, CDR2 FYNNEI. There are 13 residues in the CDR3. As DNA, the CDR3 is TGTGCCACCAGACAGGAAGGGGGCACTGAAGCTTTCTTT. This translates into CATRQEGGTEAFF.

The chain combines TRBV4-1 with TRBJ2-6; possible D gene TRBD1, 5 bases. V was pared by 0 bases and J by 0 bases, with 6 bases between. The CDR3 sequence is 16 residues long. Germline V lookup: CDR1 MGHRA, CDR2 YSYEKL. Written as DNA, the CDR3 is TGCGCCAGCAGCCAAGAAACAGGCTCTGGGGCCAACGTCCTGACTTTC. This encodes CASSQETGSGANVLTF.

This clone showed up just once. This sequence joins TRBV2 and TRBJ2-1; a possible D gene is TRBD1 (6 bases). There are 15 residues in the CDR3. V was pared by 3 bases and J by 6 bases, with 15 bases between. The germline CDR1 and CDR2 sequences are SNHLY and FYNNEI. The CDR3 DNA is TGTGCCAGCAGTGAGAGGGGGAGAACCCTCAATGAGCAGTTCTTC. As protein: CASSERGRTLNEQFF.

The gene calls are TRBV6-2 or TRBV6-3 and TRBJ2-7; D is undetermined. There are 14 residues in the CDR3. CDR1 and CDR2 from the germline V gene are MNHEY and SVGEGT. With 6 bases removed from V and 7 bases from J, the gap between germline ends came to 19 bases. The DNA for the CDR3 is TGTGCCAGCAGCAGAGGCCCGCTGGTAAGGGAGCAGTACTTC. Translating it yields CASSRGPLVREQYF.

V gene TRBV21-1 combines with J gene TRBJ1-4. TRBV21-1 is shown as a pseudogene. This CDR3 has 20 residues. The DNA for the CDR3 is TGTGCCAGCAGCCCCAATACCCTTTCGGGGAGGACTTTACCTAATGAAAAACTGTTTTTT. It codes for CASSPNTLSGRTLPNEKLFF.

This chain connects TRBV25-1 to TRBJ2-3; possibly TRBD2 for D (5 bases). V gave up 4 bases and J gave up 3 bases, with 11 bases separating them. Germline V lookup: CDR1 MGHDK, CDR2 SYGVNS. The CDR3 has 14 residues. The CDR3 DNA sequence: TGTGCCAGCAGTGTCGGTGGGAGAACAGATACGCAGTATTTT. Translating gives CASSVGGRTDTQYF.

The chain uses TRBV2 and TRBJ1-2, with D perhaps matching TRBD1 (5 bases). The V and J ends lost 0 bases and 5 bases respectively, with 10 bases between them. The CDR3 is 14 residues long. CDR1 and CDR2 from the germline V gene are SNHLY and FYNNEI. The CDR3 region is CASSEARARYGYTF. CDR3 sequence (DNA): TGTGCCAGCAGTGAAGCCAGGGCCCGATATGGCTACACCTTC.

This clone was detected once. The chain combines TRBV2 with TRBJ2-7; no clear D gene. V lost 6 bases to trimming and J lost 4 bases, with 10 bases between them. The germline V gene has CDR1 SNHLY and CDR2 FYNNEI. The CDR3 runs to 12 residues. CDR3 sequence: CASSETSYEQYF. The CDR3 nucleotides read TGTGCCAGCAGCGAGACTTCATACGAGCAGTACTTC.

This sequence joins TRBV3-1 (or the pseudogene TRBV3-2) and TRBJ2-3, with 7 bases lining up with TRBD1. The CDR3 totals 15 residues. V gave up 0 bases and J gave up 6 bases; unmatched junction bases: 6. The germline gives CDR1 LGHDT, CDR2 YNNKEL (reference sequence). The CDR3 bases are TGTGCCAGCAGCCAAGATCAGACAGGGATGGATACGCAGTATTTT. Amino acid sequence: CASSQDQTGMDTQYF.

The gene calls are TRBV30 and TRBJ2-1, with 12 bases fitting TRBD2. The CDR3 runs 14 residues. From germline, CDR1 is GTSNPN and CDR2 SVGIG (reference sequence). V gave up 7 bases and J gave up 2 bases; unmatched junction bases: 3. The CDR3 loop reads CASPSGRAYNEQFF. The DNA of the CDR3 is TGTGCCTCCCCTAGCGGGAGGGCCTACAATGAGCAGTTCTTC.

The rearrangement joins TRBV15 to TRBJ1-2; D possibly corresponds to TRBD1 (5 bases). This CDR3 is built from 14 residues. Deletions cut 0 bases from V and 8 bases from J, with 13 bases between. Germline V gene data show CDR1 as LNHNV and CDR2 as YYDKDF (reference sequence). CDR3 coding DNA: TGTGCCACCAGCAGAGATTTGGCGTCAGGGGGCTACACCTTC. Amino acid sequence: CATSRDLASGGYTF.